This T cell receptor (beta chain) was captured by sequencing in a study of T cells in Graves' hyperthyroidism and ophthalmopathy. Findings and caveats of the study: Most thyroid clonotypes that were expanded above 0.001 also turned up in blood.

The table lists this clonotype with a count of one. The antigen remains undetermined. CDR1 WSHSY and CDR2 SAAADI come from the germline V gene. The junction had 4 bases not matched to a gene; V was cut back by 8 bases and J by 2 bases. This CDR3 has 13 residues. Amplification targeted TCR beta CDR3 regions from RNA transcripts. Researchers ran a first-round RT-PCR on the TCR CDR3 using the HTBI primer set. Using its own MiXCR run on the multiplex PCR reads, TCRdb lists one record per CDR3 protein. The sample has about 50,000 distinct CDR3 sequences, over 45% seen once. Sequenced: peripheral blood or thyroid tissue (not recorded which). The chain combines TRBV10-2 with TRBJ2-7; 9 bases are a match to TRBD1. This clonotype originated in a woman aged 45-65 years with Graves' hyperthyroidism. The CDR3 is CASGQGLPYEQYF. The CDR3 DNA follows: TGCGCCAGCGGACAGGGGCTCCCCTACGAGCAGTACTTC.